This TCR beta chain was profiled in a study of CD8 T cells in ankylosing spondylitis. Study-level findings and limits: The authors reported significant enrichment of disease-linked clones in matched ankylosing spondylitis synovial fluid.

This clonotype came up many times. Antigen specificity is unknown. There are 18 residues in the CDR3. TCRdb re-called the 5' RACE reads with MiXCR, one entry per CDR3 protein. In the table there are 200,000 or so distinct CDR3 sequences, over 15% of which are singletons. Sequencing input: blood, either unsorted or a sorted T cell fraction (not recorded which). The receptor's source is a male donor aged 10-30 years with ankylosing spondylitis or in good health (not recorded which). The chain employs TRBV21-1 and TRBJ2-4; the tabulated D call, TRBD2, remains unverified against the DNA. TRBV21-1 is flagged as a pseudogene. The CDR3 DNA follows: TGTGCCAGCAGCAATTTACCCTTGATAGCGGGCCCCAAAAACATTCAGTACTTC. Its translation: CASSNLPLIAGPKNIQYF.